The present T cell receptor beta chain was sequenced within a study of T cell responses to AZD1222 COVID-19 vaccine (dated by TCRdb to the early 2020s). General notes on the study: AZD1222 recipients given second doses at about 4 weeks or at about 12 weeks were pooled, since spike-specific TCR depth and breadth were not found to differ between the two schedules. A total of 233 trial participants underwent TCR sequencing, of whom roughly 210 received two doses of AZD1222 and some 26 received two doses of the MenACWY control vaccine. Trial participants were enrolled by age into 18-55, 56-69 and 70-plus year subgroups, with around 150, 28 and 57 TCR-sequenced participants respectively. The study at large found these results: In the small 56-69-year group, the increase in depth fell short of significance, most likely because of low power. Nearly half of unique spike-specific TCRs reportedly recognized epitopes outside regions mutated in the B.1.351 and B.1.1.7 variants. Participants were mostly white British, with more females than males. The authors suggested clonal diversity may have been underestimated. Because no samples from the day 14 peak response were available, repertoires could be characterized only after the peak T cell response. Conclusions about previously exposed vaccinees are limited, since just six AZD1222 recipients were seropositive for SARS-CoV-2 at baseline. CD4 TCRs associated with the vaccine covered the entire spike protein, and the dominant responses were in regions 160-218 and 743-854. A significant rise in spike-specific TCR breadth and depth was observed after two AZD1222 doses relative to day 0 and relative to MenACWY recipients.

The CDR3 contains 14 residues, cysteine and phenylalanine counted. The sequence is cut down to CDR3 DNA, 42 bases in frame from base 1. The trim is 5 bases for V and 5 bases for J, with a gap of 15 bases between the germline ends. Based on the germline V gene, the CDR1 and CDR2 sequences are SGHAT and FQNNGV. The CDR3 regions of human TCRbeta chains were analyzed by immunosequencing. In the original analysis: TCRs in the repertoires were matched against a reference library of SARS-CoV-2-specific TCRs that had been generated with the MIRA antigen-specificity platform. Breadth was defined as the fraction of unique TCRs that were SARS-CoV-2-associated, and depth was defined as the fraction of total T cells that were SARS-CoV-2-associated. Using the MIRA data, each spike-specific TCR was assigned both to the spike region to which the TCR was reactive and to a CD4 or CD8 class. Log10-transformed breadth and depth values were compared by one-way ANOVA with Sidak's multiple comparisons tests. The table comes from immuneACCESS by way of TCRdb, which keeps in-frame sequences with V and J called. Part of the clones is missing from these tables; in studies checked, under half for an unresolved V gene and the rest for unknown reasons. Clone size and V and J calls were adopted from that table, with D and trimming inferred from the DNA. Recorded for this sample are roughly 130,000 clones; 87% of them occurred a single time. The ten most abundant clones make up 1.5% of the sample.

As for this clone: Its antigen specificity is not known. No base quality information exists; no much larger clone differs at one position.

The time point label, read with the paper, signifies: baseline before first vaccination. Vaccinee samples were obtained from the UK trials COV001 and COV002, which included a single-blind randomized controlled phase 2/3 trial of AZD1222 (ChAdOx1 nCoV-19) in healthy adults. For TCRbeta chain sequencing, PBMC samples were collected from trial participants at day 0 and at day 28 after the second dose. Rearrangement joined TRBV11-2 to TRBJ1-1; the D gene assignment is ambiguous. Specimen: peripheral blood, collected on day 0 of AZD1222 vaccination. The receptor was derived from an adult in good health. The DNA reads TGTGCCAGCAGCCCCGGGAGGACCTCGACTGAAGCTTTCTTT. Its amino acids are CASSPGRTSTEAFF.